The 10 T cell receptor beta chains below were found in one sample sequenced in a study of blood T cells in healthy people across ages. PCR was performed a second time for about 7 to 11 cycles using a sample-barcoded 5' primer and a J-beta primer mix. Using its own MiXCR run on the 5' RACE reads, TCRdb lists one record per CDR3 protein. The table has about 1,500,000 distinct CDR3 sequences, approximately 40% seen once. Sequencing was carried out using blood. The source is a woman aged 18-29 years in good health.

The V gene is TRBV20-1, the J gene TRBJ2-1, with 10 nucleotides matching TRBD2. The ends lost 3 bases at V and 3 bases at J; junction bases unmatched: 5. Germline V gene sequence: CDR1 DFQATT, CDR2 SNEGSKA (reference sequence). The CDR3 length is 15 residues. The CDR3 nucleotides are TGCAGTGCTAGGTTCACTAGCGGGGTCTACAATGAGCAGTTCTTC. It encodes CSARFTSGVYNEQFF.

The V call is TRBV7-2, the J call TRBJ2-7; 12 positions match TRBD2. This CDR3 contains 15 residues. The germline gives CDR1 SGHTA, CDR2 FQGNSA. With 8 bases clipped from V and 4 bases from J, the junction kept 9 bases outside the gene matches. The CDR3 spells CASGPVTSGSYEQYF. The CDR3, as DNA: TGTGCCAGCGGCCCTGTGACTAGCGGGAGTTACGAGCAGTACTTC.

Concerning this clonotype itself: Mismatch with germline at one junction end may stem from a read error. This chain uses TRBV20-1 with TRBJ1-4; TRBD1 aligns across 10 bases. The germline CDR1 and CDR2 sequences are DFQATT and SNEGSKA (reference sequence). CDR3 length: 15 residues. The CDR3 loop is CSPSPFGTGDEKLFF. For the CDR3, the DNA is TGCAGTCCTAGTCCTTTTGGGACAGGGGATGAAAAACTGTTTTTT.

This clonotype has just a few counts. This chain uses TRBV3-1 with TRBJ2-1; 14 nucleotides match TRBD2. From germline, CDR1 is LGHDT and CDR2 YNNKEL (reference sequence). The CDR3 spans 20 residues. V lost 6 bases, J lost 0 bases, and 13 bases stayed unmatched. The CDR3 loop is CASRQRRTSGGSHSYNEQFF. DNA of the CDR3: TGTGCCAGCAGGCAAAGACGGACTAGCGGGGGGTCCCACTCCTACAATGAGCAGTTCTTC.

The chain employs TRBV12-3 or TRBV12-4 and TRBJ2-4; 15 nucleotides align to TRBD2. Trimming at V came to 6 bases and at J to 2 bases, leaving 8 bases not matched to a gene. The CDR3 covers 18 residues. CDR3 coding DNA: TGTGCCAGCAGCCCCGCGGGACTAGCGGGAGGCACCAAAAACATTCAGTACTTC. Translating gives CASSPAGLAGGTKNIQYF.

The chain joins TRBV12-3 or TRBV12-4 to TRBJ1-1, with a weak D call TRBD1 (5 bases). Trimming stripped 6 bases from V and 6 bases from J, with 14 bases between. CDR3 size: 13 residues. The CDR3 here is CASRPAGRAEAFF. DNA of the CDR3: TGTGCCAGCAGACCCGCAGGGAGGGCTGAAGCTTTCTTT.

The J gene is TRBJ1-6, the V gene TRBV6-7; 7 positions match TRBD1. TRBV6-7 is identified as an open reading frame with a role that is uncertain. J lost 8 bases, V lost 3 bases, and 7 bases had no gene match. CDR3 length: 15 residues. CDR3 amino acids: CASSYRTGDYSPLHF. The CDR3 nucleotides are TGTGCCAGCAGTTATCGGACAGGAGATTATTCACCCCTCCACTTT.

The chain couples TRBV6-6 to TRBJ1-5; perhaps TRBD1 as D (6 bases). Trimming took 2 bases from V and 0 from J, leaving 8 bases between them. The length of the CDR3 is 15 residues. Per germline, CDR1 MNHNY and CDR2 SVGAGI (reference sequence). In nucleotides, the CDR3 is TGTGCCAGCAGTTACGGGGGCCCTAGCAATCAGCCCCAGCATTTT. It specifies CASSYGGPSNQPQHF.

The rearrangement uses TRBV11-2 and TRBJ2-5; 7 nucleotides align to TRBD2. This CDR3 is built from 13 residues. With V trimmed by 0 bases and J by 11 bases, 6 bases remained unmatched. The germline CDR1 and CDR2 sequences are SGHAT and FQNNGV. CDR3 amino acids: CASSLEGGGKQYF. The CDR3 DNA sequence: TGTGCCAGCAGCTTAGAGGGCGGGGGTAAGCAGTACTTC.

The chain is built from TRBV6-5 and TRBJ2-5; possibly TRBD2 for D (5 bases). Germline CDR1 reads MNHEY; CDR2 reads SVGAGI. The ends were cut back, 7 bases at V and 1 base at J, with 13 bases in the middle. This CDR3 comprises 14 residues. The DNA for the CDR3 is TGTGCCAGCAAATCGGACTTCCTCCAAGAGACCCAGTACTTC. Encoded protein: CASKSDFLQETQYF.